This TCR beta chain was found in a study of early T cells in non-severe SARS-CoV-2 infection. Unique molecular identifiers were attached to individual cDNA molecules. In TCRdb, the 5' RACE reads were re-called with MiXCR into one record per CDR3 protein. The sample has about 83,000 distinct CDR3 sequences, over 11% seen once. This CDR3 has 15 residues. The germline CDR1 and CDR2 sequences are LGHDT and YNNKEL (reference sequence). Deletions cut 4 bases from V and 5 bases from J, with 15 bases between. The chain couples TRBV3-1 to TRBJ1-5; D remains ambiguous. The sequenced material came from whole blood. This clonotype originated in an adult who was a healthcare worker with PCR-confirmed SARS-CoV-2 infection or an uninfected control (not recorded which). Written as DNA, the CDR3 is TGTGCCAGCAGCCGAGATTCGGGAGCGGATCAGCCCCAGCATTTT. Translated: CASSRDSGADQPQHF. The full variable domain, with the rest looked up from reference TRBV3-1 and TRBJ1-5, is DTAVSQTPKYLVTQMGNDKSIKCEQNLGHDTMYWYKQDSKKFLKIMFSYNNKELIINETVPNRFSPKSPDKAHLNLHINSLELGDSAVYFCASSRDSGADQPQHFGDGTRLSIL.